The 18 T cell receptor beta chains in this list originate from one sample, sequenced in a study of cytomegalovirus exposure and HLA in healthy donors. PCR amplification relied on 60 Vbeta primers (plus 13 Jbeta primers). Clones were sequenced by immunoSEQ multiplex PCR, and TCRdb holds only the in-frame ones, with some missing. The sample gives about 200,000 clones, about 88% of which show up once; roughly 0.33% is in the top ten. Material for sequencing was PBMCs. The receptors here all came from a woman in her 30s in good health and CMV-seronegative.

Concerning this clone itself: This sample also contains other DNA sequences that code for the same CDR3. V gene TRBV4-1 combines with J gene TRBJ2-1; no definite D call. Trimming took 4 bases from V and 6 from J, leaving 7 bases between them. Looked up from germline, CDR1 is MGHRA and CDR2 is YSYEKL. This CDR3 comprises 12 residues. CDR3 nucleotides: TGCGCCAGCAGCCCCCCAGGCAATGAGCAGTTCTTC. Protein sequence: CASSPPGNEQFF.

The chain employs TRBV6-1 and TRBJ2-7; TRBD2 matches at 8 bases. Per the germline V gene, CDR1 is MNHNS and CDR2 is SASEGT. J lost 3 bases, V lost 6 bases, and 7 bases had no gene match. The CDR3 length is 14 residues. CDR3 in DNA: TGTGCCAGCAGCGAGCGGGAGATCGGCTACGAGCAGTACTTC. Translating it yields CASSEREIGYEQYF.

The chain recombines TRBV2 with TRBJ2-1; D possibly corresponds to TRBD2 (6 bases). Trimming removed 3 bases from V and 4 bases from J, with 10 bases in between. The length of the CDR3 is 14 residues. Germline lookup yields CDR1 SNHLY and CDR2 FYNNEI. CDR3 DNA sequence: TGTGCCAGCAGTGAGCTAGCGTTATACAATGAGCAGTTCTTC. Its protein product is CASSELALYNEQFF. The variable domain in full, completed from reference TRBV2 and TRBJ2-1, reads EPEVTQTPSHQVTQMGQEVILRCVPISNHLYFYWYRQILGQKVEFLVSFYNNEISEKSEIFDDQFSVERPDGSNFTLKIRSTKLEDSAMYFCASSELALYNEQFFGPGTRLTVL.

V and J are TRBV6-1 and TRBJ1-2, with D uncertain. The CDR3 is made up of 15 amino acids. Germline V gene sequence: CDR1 MNHNS, CDR2 SASEGT. V lost 0 bases, J lost 3 bases, and 11 bases lay in between. The CDR3 loop reads CASSEARSVDYGYTF. In DNA, the CDR3 is TGTGCCAGCAGTGAAGCGCGGTCGGTGGACTATGGCTACACCTTC.

V and J are TRBV6-5 and TRBJ2-7; a possible D gene is TRBD2 (7 bases). CDR1 is MNHEY, CDR2 SVGAGI, per germline. The V and J ends lost 5 bases and 2 bases respectively, with 13 bases between them. The length of the CDR3 is 14 residues. The CDR3 loop reads CASSEGGAPYEQYF. In DNA form, the CDR3 reads TGTGCCAGCAGTGAAGGGGGGGCCCCCTACGAGCAGTACTTC.

The V gene is TRBV28, the J gene TRBJ2-7; maybe TRBD1 (6 bases). This CDR3 comprises 12 residues. The ends were cut back, 3 bases at V and 6 bases at J, with 9 bases in the middle. CDR1 is MDHEN, CDR2 SYDVKM, per germline. CDR3 nucleotide sequence: TGTGCCAGCAGTTTCCCCAGGGGCGAGCAGTACTTC. Its protein product is CASSFPRGEQYF.

Of note for this clone: Other DNA sequences in this sample translate to the same CDR3. The rearrangement uses TRBV28 and TRBJ2-1, with no clear D. This CDR3 is built from 11 residues. V was trimmed by 6 bases and J by 4 bases, leaving 4 bases between them. Germline values: CDR1 MDHEN, CDR2 SYDVKM. CDR3 protein: CASRQYNEQFF. The CDR3 DNA follows: TGTGCCAGCAGGCAGTACAATGAGCAGTTCTTC.

This chain connects TRBV27 to TRBJ1-2, with unresolved D. This CDR3 spans 14 amino acids. Per the germline V gene, CDR1 is MNHEY and CDR2 is SMNVEV (reference sequence). V was clipped by 10 bases and J by 3 bases, with 18 bases between them. The CDR3 coding sequence is TGTGCCACGTGGGAACCTTACGGGGACTATGGCTACACCTTC. It encodes CATWEPYGDYGYTF.

This chain connects TRBV2 to TRBJ1-2; D uncertain. V lost 5 bases to trimming and J lost 8 bases, with 15 bases between them. The CDR3 runs 13 residues. CDR1 is SNHLY, CDR2 FYNNEI, per germline. The CDR3 DNA is TGTGCCAGCAGTCGTACTCCCCCCGGGGGCTACACCTTC. It yields the protein CASSRTPPGGYTF. The full variable domain, rest sourced from reference TRBV2 and TRBJ1-2, is EPEVTQTPSHQVTQMGQEVILRCVPISNHLYFYWYRQILGQKVEFLVSFYNNEISEKSEIFDDQFSVERPDGSNFTLKIRSTKLEDSAMYFCASSRTPPGGYTFGSGTRLTVV.

This chain joins TRBV5-6 and TRBJ1-1; D uncertain. The CDR3 covers 14 residues. Germline loops: CDR1 SGHDT, CDR2 YYEEEE. Trimming pared 1 base from V and 5 bases from J, leaving 12 bases between. The CDR3 nucleotides read TGTGCCAGCAGCTTGTGGGGAAGGGAGACTGAAGCTTTCTTT. This sequence encodes CASSLWGRETEAFF.

The chain has TRBV10-3 and TRBJ2-1; 10 bases are shared with TRBD2. The trim removed 7 bases at V and 9 bases at J, leaving 6 bases unmatched. The CDR3 sequence is 13 residues long. Germline values: CDR1 ENHRY, CDR2 SYGVKD. The CDR3 reads CAITSGRAGEQFF. As DNA, the CDR3 is TGTGCCATCACGAGCGGGAGGGCTGGTGAGCAGTTCTTC.

J is TRBJ2-3 and V is TRBV2; possible D gene TRBD2, 5 bases. The CDR3 extends over 15 amino acids. The germline V gene has CDR1 SNHLY and CDR2 FYNNEI. V lost 6 bases, J lost 0 bases, and 13 bases lay in between. The CDR3: CASSRGLSSTDTQYF. The CDR3 nucleotides read TGTGCCAGCAGCCGCGGACTGTCTAGCACAGATACGCAGTATTTT.

The rearrangement joins TRBV28 to TRBJ1-1; 9 bases match TRBD1. V lost 5 bases to trimming and J lost 2 bases; unmatched junction nucleotides: 6. Germline CDR1 and CDR2: MDHEN and SYDVKM. CDR3 length: 15 amino acids. The CDR3 sequence: CASSQPGQGNTEAFF. The CDR3 DNA is TGTGCCAGCAGTCAACCGGGACAGGGTAACACTGAAGCTTTCTTT.

This clone was detected only once. J is TRBJ1-2 and V is TRBV9, with a weak D call TRBD1 (5 bases). V gave up 7 bases and J gave up 6 bases, with 16 bases separating them. CDR3 size: 13 residues. The germline V gene encodes CDR1 SGDLS and CDR2 YYNGEE. The CDR3 loop is CASSGLRGDGYTF. CDR3 in DNA: TGTGCCAGCTCGGGACTCCGGGGAGATGGCTACACCTTC.

To note about this clone: The same CDR3 arises from other DNA sequences in this sample as well. The J gene is TRBJ1-1, the V gene TRBV28; D unresolved. The germline V gene has CDR1 MDHEN and CDR2 SYDVKM. The CDR3 loop spans 11 amino acids. V was trimmed by 6 bases and J by 6 bases, leaving 8 bases between them. The CDR3 DNA reads TGTGCCAGCAGAGGCGGATCTGAAGCTTTCTTT. Its protein is CASRGGSEAFF.

This clone was picked up a small number of times. Other nucleotide sequences in the sample specify the same CDR3. The chain recombines TRBV5-6 with TRBJ2-6; D call uncertain. The CDR3 extends over 15 amino acids. V shed 5 bases and J shed 0 bases, with 9 bases lying between them. CDR1 and CDR2 (germline): SGHDT, YYEEEE. CDR3 nucleotides: TGTGCCAGCAGTCTTGGCCGCTCTGGGGCCAACGTCCTGACTTTC. It yields the protein CASSLGRSGANVLTF.

The chain couples TRBV7-9 to TRBJ2-3; no definite D call. V lost 4 bases and J lost 2, with 10 bases in between. Germline CDR1 and CDR2: SEHNR and FQNEAQ (reference sequence). CDR3 length: 14 amino acids. The CDR3 bases are TGTGCCAGCAGCTCCCTTTCCCCCACAGATACGCAGTATTTT. Its translation is CASSSLSPTDTQYF. The entire variable domain, with the rest obtained from reference TRBV7-9 and TRBJ2-3, is as follows: DTGVSQNPRHKITKRGQNVTFRCDPISEHNRLYWYRQTLGQGPEFLTYFQNEAQLEKSRLLSDRFSAERPKGSFSTLEIQRTEQGDSAMYLCASSSLSPTDTQYFGPGTRLTVL.

The chain links TRBV6-5 to TRBJ2-7; 12 bases are shared with TRBD2. This CDR3 has 15 residues. V was pared by 6 bases and J by 3 bases, with 6 bases of the junction left unmatched. The germline V gene encodes CDR1 MNHEY and CDR2 SVGAGI. CDR3 region: CASRRTSGANYEQYF. The CDR3 DNA sequence: TGTGCCAGCAGACGGACTAGCGGGGCAAACTACGAGCAGTACTTC.